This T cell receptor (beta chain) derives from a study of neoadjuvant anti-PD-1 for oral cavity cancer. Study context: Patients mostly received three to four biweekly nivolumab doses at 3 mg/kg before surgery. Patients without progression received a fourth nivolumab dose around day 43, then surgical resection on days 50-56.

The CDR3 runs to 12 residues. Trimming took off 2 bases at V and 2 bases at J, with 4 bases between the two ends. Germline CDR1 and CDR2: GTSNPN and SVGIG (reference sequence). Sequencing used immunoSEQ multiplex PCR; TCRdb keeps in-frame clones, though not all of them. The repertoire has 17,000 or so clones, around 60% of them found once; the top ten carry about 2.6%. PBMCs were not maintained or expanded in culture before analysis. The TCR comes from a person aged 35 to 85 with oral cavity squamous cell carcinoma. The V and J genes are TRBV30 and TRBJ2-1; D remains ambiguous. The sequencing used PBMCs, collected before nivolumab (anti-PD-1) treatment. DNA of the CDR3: TGTGCCTGGAGTCCCACCTACAATGAGCAGTTCTTC. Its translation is CAWSPTYNEQFF.